This T cell receptor (beta chain) was sequenced in a study of shared clonotypes between healthy human individuals. Using immunoSEQ multiplex PCR, the repertoire was profiled, and TCRdb retains in-frame clones only, with some absent. The sample lists 900,000 to 1,200,000 clones, 75% to 85% seen once, with 0.61% in the top ten. The V gene's germline CDR1 is SGHNT and CDR2 YYREEE (reference sequence). V was shortened by 0 bases and J by 0 bases, with 10 bases between the two germline ends. The CDR3 contains 15 residues. Only a few counts were recorded for this clone. The sample has other DNA sequences that encode this CDR3 too.

The rearrangement uses TRBV5-4 and TRBJ2-7, with D tentatively TRBD1 (6 bases). The receptor's source is a young man in good health. Some clones in this sample may be carry-over from other donors' samples. Sequenced input: memory CD4+ T cells from PBMCs. Subset denoted: CD45RA-negative fraction. This CDR3 reads CASSLEVGGSYEQYF. CDR3 nucleotides: TGTGCCAGCAGCTTGGAGGTAGGGGGCTCCTACGAGCAGTACTTC.